This T cell receptor beta chain came from a study of monozygotic twins with inflammatory bowel disease. Sampling involved one blood draw (roughly 2.5 ml) for every donor. Germline CDR1 is DFQATT and CDR2 is SNEGSKA (reference sequence). The CDR3 consists of 16 residues. TCRdb re-called the 5' RACE reads and catalogs CDR3 proteins one per entry, DNA excluded. This sample contains about 93,000 distinct CDR3 sequences. This TCR was recovered from a human donor with ulcerative colitis or Crohn's disease, or a healthy co-twin of an affected twin (not recorded which). The chain couples TRBV20-1 to TRBJ1-5; the TRBD1 assignment by TCRdb is unverifiable without DNA. Material for sequencing was blood. CDR3 loop: CSARVNGGRSNQPQHF.